These T cell receptor beta chains were read from a single sample in a study of cytomegalovirus exposure and HLA in healthy donors. Clones were sequenced by immunoSEQ multiplex PCR, and TCRdb holds only the in-frame ones, with some missing. The sample has 90,000 to 120,000 clones; 77% are singletons. The specimen sequenced was PBMCs. Source of these receptors: a male donor in good health and CMV-seronegative. CDR3s include the opening cysteine and the closing phenylalanine or tryptophan. The D gene is left open where the match is weak. Size values are once, few and many counts, or a class for expanded clones, and some rows have none.

TGTGCCAGCTATCATCGACAGAACCTGGGGGAGACCCAGTACTTC | CASYHRQNLGETQYF | TRBJ2-5 | NA | NA | TRBV5-6
TGTGCCAGCAGGGCCCTACAGGGGCTGGGGACTGAAGCTTTCTTT | CASRALQGLGTEAFF | TRBJ1-1 | few | TRBD1 | TRBV13
TGTGCCAGCAGTCCACCGGGACTAGGGAACTACGAGCAGTACTTC | CASSPPGLGNYEQYF | TRBJ2-7 | NA | TRBD2 | TRBV28
TGTGCCAGCAGTTCCCTAGCGGGAGCGGGCTCCTACGAGCAGTACTTC | CASSSLAGAGSYEQYF | TRBJ2-7 | NA | TRBD2 | TRBV6-5
TGTGCCAGCAGGCCCGGGACAGGGGGCTTGGAGACCCAGTACTTC | CASRPGTGGLETQYF | TRBJ2-5 | NA | TRBD1 | TRBV11-2
TGTGCCAGCAGCCCTTCGACAGGGGGCTCTAACTATGGCTACACCTTC | CASSPSTGGSNYGYTF | TRBJ1-2 | NA | TRBD1 | TRBV14
TGTGCCACCAGCAGAGATCTCTCTGAAAAACTGTTTTTT | CATSRDLSEKLFF | TRBJ1-4 | NA | NA | TRBV15
TGTGCCAGCAGTTTAGGACAGGGTTACAATGAGCAGTTCTTC | CASSLGQGYNEQFF | TRBJ2-1 | NA | TRBD1 | TRBV27
TGTGCCAGCAGTTCGTGGACTAGCGGGAGGCAATCAGATACGCAGTATTTT | CASSSWTSGRQSDTQYF | TRBJ2-3 | NA | TRBD2 | TRBV28
TGCGCCAGCAGCACAGGACAGGCGACTAATGAAAAACTGTTTTTT | CASSTGQATNEKLFF | TRBJ1-4 | few | TRBD1 | TRBV5-1
TGTGCCAGCAGTGGTGGGGGGACAGGGTCTGGGTGGGAGCAGTACTTC | CASSGGGTGSGWEQYF | TRBJ2-5 | few | TRBD1 | TRBV6-1
TGTGCCAGCAGTTTTTCTACTAGATCGGCAGCCAACGTCCTGACTTTC | CASSFSTRSAANVLTF | TRBJ2-6 | NA | NA | TRBV28
TGTGCCAGCAGTGATCAGGGGGGAGCTTACGAGCAGTACTTC | CASSDQGGAYEQYF | TRBJ2-7 | NA | NA | TRBV2
TGTGCCAGCAGTTACTCTAGCGGGAGTCTCCAAGAGACCCAGTACTTC | CASSYSSGSLQETQYF | TRBJ2-5 | NA | TRBD2 | TRBV27
TGCGCCAGCAGCCAAGGACAGGGGTTGAGAGCTTTCTTT | CASSQGQGLRAFF | TRBJ1-1 | NA | TRBD1 | TRBV4-1
TGTGCCAGCACTCAGGGGTTCAGCTACGAGCAGTACTTC | CASTQGFSYEQYF | TRBJ2-7 | NA | NA | TRBV28
TGTGCCAGCTCACCACCAAGCTCCCGGGGGAGTGATACGCAGTATTTT | CASSPPSSRGSDTQYF | TRBJ2-3 | NA | NA | TRBV18
TGTGCCAGCAGCTTAAGGGTGGGAGGGAACACAGATACGCAGTATTTT | CASSLRVGGNTDTQYF | TRBJ2-3 | NA | TRBD2 | TRBV7-6
TGTGCCAGCAGTCTCGACAGGATCTCACCTTCTAACACCGGGGAGCTGTTTTTT | CASSLDRISPSNTGELFF | TRBJ2-2 | few | NA | TRBV27
TGTGCCTGGAGTGTACTGCAGGGGGCAGCCTACGAGCAGTACTTC | CAWSVLQGAAYEQYF | TRBJ2-7 | NA | TRBD1 | TRBV30
TGTGCCAGCAGATATGGGACAGGGGGCGCTTATAATTCACCCCTCCACTTT | CASRYGTGGAYNSPLHF | TRBJ1-6 | NA | TRBD1 | TRBV28
TGCGCCAGCGGCGGGACAGGGGATCCCTACGAGCAGTACTTC | CASGGTGDPYEQYF | TRBJ2-7 | few | TRBD1 | TRBV10-1
TGTGCCAGCAGCTTGAACAGGGCCTCCGGAAACACCATATATTTT | CASSLNRASGNTIYF | TRBJ1-3 | NA | NA | TRBV5-4
TGTGCCAGCAGCCGAGTGAGCGGGAGAGGAAATGAGCAGTTCTTC | CASSRVSGRGNEQFF | TRBJ2-1 | NA | TRBD2 | TRBV11-3
TGTGCCAGCAGTTTGACTTACCTGAACACTGAAGCTTTCTTT | CASSLTYLNTEAFF | TRBJ1-1 | NA | NA | TRBV6-1
TGTGCCAGCAGTTCAAATGACAGGTCCGGCTACACCTTC | CASSSNDRSGYTF | TRBJ1-2 | NA | NA | TRBV27
TGCGCCAGCAGAACAGGACTAGCGGGAGCAAACACCGGGGAGCTGTTTTTT | CASRTGLAGANTGELFF | TRBJ2-2 | few | TRBD2 | TRBV5-1
TGTGCCAGCAGCCAAGCGCATAAAACAGGGGGCCTTTCCTACGAGCAGTACTTC | CASSQAHKTGGLSYEQYF | TRBJ2-7 | NA | TRBD1 | TRBV14
TGCGCCAGCAGCCAATCGGTAGGGGGGGGGACCCAGTACTTC | CASSQSVGGGTQYF | TRBJ2-5 | NA | NA | TRBV4-1
TGCGCCAGCAGCCATGGGGCGGTGAGCACAGATACGCAGTATTTT | CASSHGAVSTDTQYF | TRBJ2-3 | NA | NA | TRBV4-1
TGCAGCGTAGTATCGGACAGTCTAATGGCTTTCTTT | CSVVSDSLMAFF | TRBJ1-1 | NA | NA | TRBV29-1
TGTGCCAGCAGTTTAGTGGAGGGACCGATTTACGAGCAGTACTTC | CASSLVEGPIYEQYF | TRBJ2-7 | NA | NA | TRBV28